This T cell receptor (beta chain) came from a study of blood T cell repertoires in COVID-19. In the study overall: There were acute and convalescent COVID-19 samples, and they came from the United States, Italy and Spain. Nucleic acid was either cDNA or gDNA, and it came from T cells, B-cell-depleted T cells, or PBMCs.

This CDR3 has 15 amino acids. With 0 bases clipped from V and 4 bases from J, the junction kept 3 bases outside the gene matches. Per the germline V gene, CDR1 is SGDLS and CDR2 is YYNGEE. Per the original data handling: For nucleated cells, counts were estimated from reference gene primer amplification. TCRdb's copy holds only in-frame clones and misses some; the assay was immunoSEQ multiplex PCR. The DNA was the basis for D and trimming; V, J and clone size are from that table. Found here are over 100,000 clones, approximately 80% of them singletons; the top ten hold 7.9%. This chain connects TRBV9 to TRBJ1-4; 7 bases match TRBD1. The TCR sequence derives from a woman aged 80 or over with active or convalescent COVID-19. The sample was peripheral blood. The CDR3 loop reads CASSVGGGYNEKLFF. The CDR3 coding sequence is TGTGCCAGCAGCGTAGGAGGGGGCTATAATGAAAAACTGTTTTTT. Combining the CDR3 with reference TRBV9 and TRBJ1-4 gives the whole variable domain DSGVTQTPKHLITATGQRVTLRCSPRSGDLSVYWYQQSLDQGLQFLIQYYNGEERAKGNILERFSAQQFPDLHSELNLSSLELGDSALYFCASSVGGGYNEKLFFGSGTQLSVL.